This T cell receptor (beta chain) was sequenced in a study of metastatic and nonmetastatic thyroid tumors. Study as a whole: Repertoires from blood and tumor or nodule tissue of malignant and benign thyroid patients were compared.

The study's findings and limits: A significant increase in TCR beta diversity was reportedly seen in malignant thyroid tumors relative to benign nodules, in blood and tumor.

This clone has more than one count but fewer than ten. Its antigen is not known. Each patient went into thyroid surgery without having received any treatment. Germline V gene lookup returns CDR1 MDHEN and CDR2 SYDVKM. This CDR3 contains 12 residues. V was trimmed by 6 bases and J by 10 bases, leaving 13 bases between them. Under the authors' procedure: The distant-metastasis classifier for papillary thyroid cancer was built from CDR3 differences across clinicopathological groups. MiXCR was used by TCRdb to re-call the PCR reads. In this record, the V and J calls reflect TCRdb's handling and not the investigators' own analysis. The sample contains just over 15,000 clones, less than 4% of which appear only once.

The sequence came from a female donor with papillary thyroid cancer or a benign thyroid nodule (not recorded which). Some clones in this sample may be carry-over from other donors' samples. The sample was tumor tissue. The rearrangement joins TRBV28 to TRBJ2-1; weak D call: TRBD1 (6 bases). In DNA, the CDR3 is TGTGCCAGCAGGGGGGCGGTGCGGGAGCAGTTCTTC. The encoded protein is CASRGAVREQFF.